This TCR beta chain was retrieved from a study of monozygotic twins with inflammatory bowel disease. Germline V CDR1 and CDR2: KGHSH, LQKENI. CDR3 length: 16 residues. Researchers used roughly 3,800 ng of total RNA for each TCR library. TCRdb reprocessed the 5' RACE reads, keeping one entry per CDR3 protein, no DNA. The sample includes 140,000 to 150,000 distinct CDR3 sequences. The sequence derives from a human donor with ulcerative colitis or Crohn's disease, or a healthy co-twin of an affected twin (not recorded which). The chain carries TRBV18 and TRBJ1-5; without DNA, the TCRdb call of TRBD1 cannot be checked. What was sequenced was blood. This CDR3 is CASSPGVQGNNQPQHF.